Presented here are 9 T cell receptor beta chains from one specimen sequenced in a study of CD8 T cells in Susac syndrome. RNA, at roughly 0.5 to 1 ug, was reverse transcribed with random hexamers. MiXCR was run by TCRdb on the immunoSEQ multiplex PCR reads, yielding one entry per CDR3 protein. Of about 150,000 distinct CDR3 sequences listed, approximately 93% were seen once; the top ten hold 0.2% to 0.25%. What was sequenced was CD8+ T cells from PBMCs. The receptors originated from a human donor with multiple sclerosis.

V gene TRBV12-5 combines with J gene TRBJ2-2; a weak D match, TRBD1 (5 bases). Per germline, CDR1 LGHNT and CDR2 FRNRAP. The CDR3 is made up of 17 amino acids. Trimming shortened V by 0 bases and J by 4 bases, and 15 bases separated the two germline ends. The CDR3 here is CASGLVLSLRATGELFF. The CDR3 nucleotides are TGTGCTAGTGGTTTGGTACTGTCCCTCAGGGCCACCGGGGAGCTGTTTTTT.

This clonotype came up once. This chain links TRBV7-2 with TRBJ1-1; a possible D gene is TRBD1 (5 bases). CDR3 size: 15 residues. Trimming took 1 base from V and 6 from J, leaving 15 bases between them. In germline, CDR1 is SGHTA, CDR2 FQGNSA. In nucleotides, the CDR3 is TGTGCCAGCAGCTTAGAAGGGAGGGGAGGCCCTGAAGCTTTCTTT. Translation gives CASSLEGRGGPEAFF.

The count of this clonotype is one. The V gene is TRBV5-1, the J gene TRBJ2-1; D gene ambiguous. The length of the CDR3 is 14 residues. Trimming cost V 4 bases and J 7 bases, with 15 bases left between them. Looked up from germline, CDR1 is SGHRS and CDR2 is YFSETQ. The CDR3 DNA sequence: TGCGCCAGCAGCCCTTCAGCCCGGCCTAATGAGCAGTTCTTC. Residues: CASSPSARPNEQFF.

The chain is built from TRBV5-1 and TRBJ2-2; 8 bases line up with TRBD2. V lost 2 bases to trimming and J lost 7 bases; unmatched junction nucleotides: 10. The CDR3 length is 16 residues. Germline-derived CDR1 and CDR2 are SGHRS and YFSETQ. In DNA, the CDR3 is TGCGCCAGCAGCTTTTCGGTAGCGGGGCATGACGGGGAGCTGTTTTTT. Protein: CASSFSVAGHDGELFF.

CDR3 coding DNA: TGTGCCAGCAGAGGTACAGGGTCGAACTATGGCTACACCTTC. Its translation is CASRGTGSNYGYTF. The chain joins TRBV5-4 to TRBJ1-2; D perhaps matches TRBD1 (6 bases). The CDR3 is 14 amino acids. The germline V gene encodes CDR1 SGHNT and CDR2 YYREEE (reference sequence). The V gene lost 5 bases and the J gene lost 2 bases, with 13 bases spanning the gap.

The rearrangement joins TRBV30 to TRBJ2-5; D uncertain. This CDR3 contains 16 residues. CDR1 is GTSNPN, CDR2 SVGIG, per germline (reference sequence). V was shortened by 0 bases and J by 2 bases, with 16 bases between the two germline ends. DNA of the CDR3: TGTGCCTGGAGTGTGAAAGGCGCTGTGTTTCAAGAGACCCAGTACTTC. Translating it yields CAWSVKGAVFQETQYF.

The rearrangement uses TRBV4-3 and TRBJ2-7; possibly TRBD1 or TRBD2 for D (5 bases each). The CDR3 sequence is 14 residues long. Germline CDR1 is LGHNA and CDR2 is YSLEER. V lost 4 bases and J lost 3, with 13 bases in between. In DNA form, the CDR3 reads TGCGCCAGCAGCCCCCGGGACGGTGACTACGAGCAGTACTTC. Translating gives CASSPRDGDYEQYF.

The chain recombines TRBV9 with TRBJ2-7, with D possibly being TRBD1 or TRBD2 (6 bases each). Trimming stripped 3 bases from V and 10 bases from J, with 17 bases between. The CDR3 runs 13 residues. CDR1 SGDLS and CDR2 YYNGEE come from the germline V gene. The CDR3 loop reads CASSATKGGHQYF. The CDR3 nucleotides are TGTGCCAGCAGCGCCACGAAGGGGGGTCACCAGTACTTC.

The V and J genes are TRBV27 and TRBJ1-1, with 7 bases matching TRBD1. The germline V gene has CDR1 MNHEY and CDR2 SMNVEV (reference sequence). The length of the CDR3 is 16 residues. Trimming took 1 base from V and 0 from J; bases not matched to a gene: 5. In DNA, the CDR3 is TGTGCCAGCAGTTTATTGAGGACAGGCGTGAACACTGAAGCTTTCTTT. Residues: CASSLLRTGVNTEAFF.